This T cell receptor beta chain came from a study of cytomegalovirus exposure and HLA in healthy donors. Whole-study results and caveats: Some TCR beta chains (about 180 of them) were listed as cytomegalovirus-associated. Most likely, a cluster of highly shared sequence variants arose as a sequencing artifact.

The PCR used 60 Vbeta and 13 Jbeta primers. The data were produced by immunoSEQ multiplex PCR, yet TCRdb's version contains in-frame clones alone and is incomplete. Its listing shows 150,000 to 200,000 clones. Regarding this clone: As yet, its antigen is unknown.

The clonotype comes from a man aged 25 to 40 in good health and CMV-seronegative. The source material was PBMCs.

The CDR3 DNA reads as TGTGCCAGCAGCGTAGTATCACAGAACACTGAAGCTTTCTTT. Amino acids: CASSVVSQNTEAFF. V usage is TRBV9 and J usage is TRBJ1-1; D call uncertain. Germline-derived CDR1 and CDR2 are SGDLS and YYNGEE. V lost 0 bases and J 1 base, leaving 7 bases between the germline ends. The length of the CDR3 is 14 residues.